Given below is one T cell receptor beta chain in context. Its antigen is unidentified. These data come from a study of PD-1 blockade in classical Hodgkin lymphoma. Study-level findings and limits: Newly diagnosed patients were reported to exhibit reduced baseline TCR diversity relative to healthy donors. Complete responders possessed baseline diversity comparable to newly diagnosed patients.

Every patient had relapsed following autologous stem cell transplantation, and cohorts differed in brentuximab vedotin exposure. Germline V lookup: CDR1 SGHDT, CDR2 YYEEEE. This CDR3 spans 17 amino acids. Trimming took 2 bases from V and 5 from J, leaving 17 bases between them. Data came from immunoSEQ multiplex PCR; TCRdb stores just in-frame clones and leaves some out. The sample has 15,000 to 20,000 clones, about 76% seen once. The sequenced sample was peripheral blood mononuclear cells (PBMCs), obtained before the second cycle of nivolumab. The chain employs TRBV5-6 and TRBJ1-6; D might be TRBD1 (5 bases). The TCR was taken from a human donor with classical Hodgkin lymphoma. The CDR3 loop is CASSFASSGQHNSPLHF. The CDR3 nucleotides read TGTGCCAGCAGCTTTGCCTCCTCTGGACAACATAATTCACCCCTCCACTTT. Full variable domain (missing parts from reference TRBV5-6 and TRBJ1-6): DAGVTQSPTHLIKTRGQQVTLRCSPKSGHDTVSWYQQALGQGPQFIFQYYEEEERQRGNFPDRFSGHQFPNYSSELNVNALLLGDSALYLCASSFASSGQHNSPLHFGNGTRLTVT.